A selection of T cell receptor beta chains follows, all from one sample in a study of blood T cell repertoires in COVID-19. Assay: immunoSEQ multiplex PCR; the TCRdb copy retains only in-frame clones and omits some. This table holds thousands of clones, under 90% found once. Sample: peripheral blood. The source of these receptors is a human donor in a cohort sampled during active COVID-19. Each CDR3 is given with its conserved first and last residue. Fields, in order: CDR3 length, clone size, V gene, J gene, D gene, CDR3 DNA, CDR3 protein. A D gene is named only where the DNA matches it firmly. Where a row states a size, it is once, few, many or the class of an expanded clone; other rows omit it.

12,NA,TRBV6-2/TRBV6-3,TRBJ1-5,NA,TGTGCCAGCAGTTACGTCAGACAGCCCCAGCATTTT,CASSYVRQPQHF
15,NA,TRBV9,TRBJ2-3,TRBD2,TGTGCCAGCGGCGCGGGCGGGGGTCTCACAGATACGCAGTATTTT,CASGAGGGLTDTQYF
11,NA,TRBV20-1,TRBJ1-2,TRBD1,TGCAGTGCCACCGGGACAGGGGGCTACACCTTC,CSATGTGGYTF
16,NA,TRBV9,TRBJ2-7,TRBD1,TGTGCCAGCAGCGTAGCGGCGGACAGGGGGACCTACGAGCAGTACTTC,CASSVAADRGTYEQYF
15,NA,TRBV6-5,TRBJ2-1,TRBD1,TGTGCCAGCAGTCCGACAGGGGGCTCCTACAATGAGCAGTTCTTC,CASSPTGGSYNEQFF
15,NA,TRBV30,TRBJ2-3,TRBD2,TGTGCCTGGAGGCTAGCGGGGGGGTACCCCGATACGCAGTATTTT,CAWRLAGGYPDTQYF
14,NA,TRBV18,TRBJ2-2,NA,TGTGCCAGCCGTCCGGGTCGTGACACCGGGGAGCTGTTTTTT,CASRPGRDTGELFF
10,NA,TRBV7-9,TRBJ1-1,NA,TGTGCCAGCAGCCCCCCAGAAGCTTTCTTT,CASSPPEAFF
13,NA,TRBV19,TRBJ1-1,NA,TGTGCCAGTAGTATAAAAGAGGGCACTGAAGCTTTCTTT,CASSIKEGTEAFF
15,NA,TRBV23-1,TRBJ1-1,TRBD1,TGCGCCAGCAGTCACCCTTCGACAGGGAGCACTGAAGCTTTCTTT,CASSHPSTGSTEAFF
14,NA,TRBV2,TRBJ2-7,TRBD1,TGTGCCAGCAGCCCACAGGGGGACGCCTACGAGCAGTACTTC,CASSPQGDAYEQYF
14,NA,TRBV6-5,TRBJ1-2,NA,TGTGCCAGCAGTTCGTCTGGGGCCCTTTATGGCTACACCTTC,CASSSSGALYGYTF
12,NA,TRBV29-1,TRBJ2-3,NA,TGCAGCGCACCGGGTAGCACAGATACGCAGTATTTT,CSAPGSTDTQYF
13,NA,TRBV19,TRBJ1-2,NA,TGTGCCAGTAGATGGGGCTCGTCCCAAGGCTACACCTTC,CASRWGSSQGYTF
15,few,TRBV3-1/TRBV3-2,TRBJ1-1,NA,TGTGCCAGCAGCCAAGAACTGCGGAAAGGCACTGAAGCTTTCTTT,CASSQELRKGTEAFF
16,NA,TRBV13,TRBJ2-6,TRBD1,TGTGCCAGCGGGGACAGCGACCGCTCTGGGGCCAACGTCCTGACTTTC,CASGDSDRSGANVLTF
13,NA,TRBV10-3,TRBJ1-3,NA,TGTGCCATCAGTGAGGGGAAGGGGAACACCATATATTTT,CAISEGKGNTIYF
14,once,TRBV11-2,TRBJ2-5,NA,TGTGCCAGCAGCGTCTTAAGGGGTACCGAGACCCAGTACTTC,CASSVLRGTETQYF
15,NA,TRBV18,TRBJ2-5,NA,TGTGCCAGCTCATCGACGGAGAGAACGCAGGAGACCCAGTACTTC,CASSSTERTQETQYF